These 16 T cell receptor beta chains were all obtained from the same sample, sequenced in a study of CD8 T cells in Susac syndrome. Reverse transcription of about 0.5 to 1 ug RNA was performed with random hexamers. A single record per CDR3 protein comes from TCRdb applying MiXCR to the immunoSEQ multiplex PCR reads. The sample includes around 190,000 distinct CDR3 sequences, about 95% of them seen just once. Sequenced sample: CD4+ T cells from PBMCs. The origin of the receptors is a human donor in good health.

The chain joins TRBV27 to TRBJ2-7; no clear D gene. This CDR3 region has 13 residues. V was trimmed by 3 bases and J by 2 bases, leaving 8 bases between them. Germline CDR1 is MNHEY and CDR2 is SMNVEV (reference sequence). The CDR3 is CASSFPAAYEQYF. As DNA, the CDR3 is TGTGCCAGCAGTTTCCCGGCGGCCTACGAGCAGTACTTC.

This clonotype was detected only once. V gene TRBV27 combines with J gene TRBJ2-7, with D unclear. Trimming removed 8 bases at V and 2 bases at J, with 13 bases between. The CDR3 length is 13 residues. CDR1 and CDR2 from the germline V gene are MNHEY and SMNVEV (reference sequence). The CDR3: CASPKDGPYEQYF. CDR3 DNA: TGTGCCAGCCCCAAGGACGGACCCTACGAGCAGTACTTC.

The chain employs TRBV24-1 and TRBJ2-1; the D gene is possibly TRBD1 (8 bases). Germline V gene lookup returns CDR1 KGHDR and CDR2 SFDVKD. Trimming removed 4 bases from V and 4 bases from J, with 16 bases in between. The length of the CDR3 is 16 residues. The CDR3 nucleotides read TGTGCCACCAGTGACCTGGGGGGGGACAGGTACAATGAGCAGTTCTTC. Translated, it gives CATSDLGGDRYNEQFF.

The chain joins TRBV12-3 or TRBV12-4 to TRBJ2-2, with D uncertain. V was clipped by 0 bases and J by 4 bases, with 6 bases between them. This CDR3 has 14 amino acids. CDR3 sequence: CASSLALVTGELFF. The CDR3 DNA is TGTGCCAGCAGTTTAGCGCTAGTCACCGGGGAGCTGTTTTTT.

The V gene is TRBV2, the J gene TRBJ2-7, with no clear D. V was pared by 9 bases and J by 2 bases, with 11 bases between. Germline assignment: CDR1 SNHLY and CDR2 FYNNEI. The CDR3 runs to 12 residues. CDR3: CASAASPYEQYF. DNA of the CDR3: TGTGCCAGTGCAGCATCCCCCTACGAGCAGTACTTC.

Here the CDR3 reads CSASKRERFYEQYF. The CDR3 DNA reads TGCAGTGCTAGTAAGCGGGAGAGGTTCTACGAGCAGTACTTC. This chain links TRBV20-1 with TRBJ2-7, with 8 nucleotides matching TRBD2. The V and J ends lost 3 bases and 3 bases, in that order; junction bases with no gene match: 7. In germline, CDR1 is DFQATT, CDR2 SNEGSKA (reference sequence). CDR3 length: 14 residues.

This chain connects TRBV7-9 to TRBJ1-5; 7 positions agree with TRBD1. CDR3 size: 13 residues. Germline V gene data show CDR1 as SEHNR and CDR2 as FQNEAQ (reference sequence). After removal of 4 bases from V and 4 bases from J, the junction contained 1 base not matched to a gene. CDR3 sequence (DNA): TGTGCCAGCAGCTGGGACAGAAATCAGCCCCAGCATTTT. Translation: CASSWDRNQPQHF.

The gene calls are TRBV30 and TRBJ1-1, with 7 nucleotides matching TRBD1. The germline V gene encodes CDR1 GTSNPN and CDR2 SVGIG (reference sequence). This CDR3 region has 19 residues. The trim removed 0 bases at V and 0 bases at J, leaving 16 bases unmatched. The CDR3 is CAWSVAVPGQTFMNTEAFF. The DNA for the CDR3 is TGTGCCTGGAGTGTAGCGGTACCGGGACAGACCTTCATGAACACTGAAGCTTTCTTT.

The chain employs TRBV30 and TRBJ2-7; 7 nucleotides align to TRBD2. The V segment lost 2 bases and the J segment 9 bases; nucleotides outside the gene matches: 16. The CDR3 extends over 15 amino acids. Germline CDR1 GTSNPN, CDR2 SVGIG (reference sequence). For the CDR3, the DNA is TGTGCCTGGAGTACTCCTCAGCGGGGAGATACGAGGCAGTACTTC. Translating it yields CAWSTPQRGDTRQYF.

This chain connects TRBV3-1 to TRBJ1-1; D not resolved. Germline CDR1 LGHDT, CDR2 YNNKEL (reference sequence). CDR3 length equals 12 residues. V was shortened by 0 bases and J by 8 bases, with 7 bases between the two germline ends. In DNA form, the CDR3 reads TGTGCCAGCAGCCAAGAAGCTGGGGAAGCTTTCTTT. It is translated as CASSQEAGEAFF.

V is TRBV12-3 or TRBV12-4 and J is TRBJ2-1; 10 bases are a match to TRBD1. The CDR3 totals 15 residues. Trimming removed 3 bases from V and 6 bases from J; junction bases left unmatched: 5. The CDR3 loop reads CASSFGDRGTNEQFF. The CDR3 DNA reads TGTGCCAGCAGTTTCGGGGACAGGGGCACCAATGAGCAGTTCTTC.

This rearrangement joins TRBV2 to TRBJ2-5; D is undetermined. The CDR3 totals 14 residues. Looked up from germline, CDR1 is SNHLY and CDR2 is FYNNEI. Deletions cut 1 base from V and 2 bases from J, with 8 bases between. CDR3 in amino acids: CASSEVYSQETQYF. Written as DNA, the CDR3 is TGTGCCAGCAGTGAAGTATACAGTCAAGAGACCCAGTACTTC. The whole variable domain, filled in from reference TRBV2 and TRBJ2-5, reads EPEVTQTPSHQVTQMGQEVILRCVPISNHLYFYWYRQILGQKVEFLVSFYNNEISEKSEIFDDQFSVERPDGSNFTLKIRSTKLEDSAMYFCASSEVYSQETQYFGPGTRLLVL.

This clonotype was seen more than once but under ten times. The chain uses TRBV28 and TRBJ2-1, with no clear D. Per the germline V gene, CDR1 is MDHEN and CDR2 is SYDVKM. Deletions cut 1 base from V and 7 bases from J, with 5 bases between. CDR3 length: 12 residues. CDR3 region: CASSLLTNEQFF. The CDR3 DNA reads TGTGCCAGCAGTTTATTGACTAATGAGCAGTTCTTC.

The V and J genes are TRBV7-9 and TRBJ1-2; D is perhaps TRBD1 (5 bases). Trimming stripped 4 bases from V and 2 bases from J, with 14 bases between. CDR3 length: 15 residues. From germline, CDR1 is SEHNR and CDR2 FQNEAQ (reference sequence). CDR3 nucleotide sequence: TGTGCCAGCAGCTCACGAGGGACGGCCAACTATGGCTACACCTTC. This encodes CASSSRGTANYGYTF.

The V and J genes are TRBV20-1 and TRBJ2-1; the D is unclear. Germline V lookup: CDR1 DFQATT, CDR2 SNEGSKA (reference sequence). The CDR3 runs to 11 residues. V was pared by 1 base and J by 7 bases, with 5 bases between. The CDR3 sequence: CSARGDNEQFF. Here the CDR3 DNA reads TGCAGTGCTAGAGGGGATAATGAGCAGTTCTTC.

The CDR3, as DNA: TGTGCCAGCAGTTTAGGGCCATACAGGAACGAGCAGTACTTC. Encoded protein: CASSLGPYRNEQYF. V is TRBV28 and J is TRBJ2-7; the D gene is possibly TRBD1 (5 bases). CDR1 and CDR2 from the germline V gene are MDHEN and SYDVKM. The ends were cut back, 2 bases at V and 5 bases at J, with 13 bases in the middle. CDR3 size: 14 residues.